This T cell receptor (beta chain) was sequenced for a study of blood T cell repertoires in COVID-19. Study-wide context: Acute-phase and convalescent COVID-19 samples originated in the United States, Italy and Spain. Nucleic acid was either cDNA or gDNA, and it came from T cells, B-cell-depleted T cells, or PBMCs.

Method: immunoSEQ multiplex PCR; TCRdb's copy keeps in-frame clones and lacks some. The top ten hold 3.7% of the sample, which has approximately 300,000 clones, about 90% seen once. This sequence was found in a woman in her thirties or forties with acute or convalescent COVID-19. The sample comprised peripheral blood.

For the CDR3, the DNA is TGCGCCAGCAGTCAATCGGGAGGGACCCTGAATAGCAATCAGCCCCAGCATTTT. This gives the protein CASSQSGGTLNSNQPQHF. V usage is TRBV23-1 and J usage is TRBJ1-5, with D possibly being TRBD1 (5 bases). TRBV23-1 carries the ORF label, with uncertain function. CDR3 length: 18 amino acids. Trimming removed 0 bases at V and 0 bases at J, with 15 bases between.